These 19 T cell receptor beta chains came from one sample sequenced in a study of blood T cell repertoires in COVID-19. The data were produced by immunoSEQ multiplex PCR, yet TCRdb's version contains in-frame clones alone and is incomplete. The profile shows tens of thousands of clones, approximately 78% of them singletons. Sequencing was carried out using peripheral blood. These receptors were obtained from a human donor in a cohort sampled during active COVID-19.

DNA of the CDR3: TGTGCCAGCAGAGGGTGGGGAGTGACAGATACGCAGTATTTT. Protein sequence: CASRGWGVTDTQYF. The chain uses TRBV7-9 and TRBJ2-3; D is perhaps TRBD2 (5 bases). Between the trimmed V and J ends, which lost 6 bases and 3 bases, there was a span of 13 bases. CDR1 and CDR2 from the germline V gene are SEHNR and FQNEAQ (reference sequence). This CDR3 region has 14 residues.

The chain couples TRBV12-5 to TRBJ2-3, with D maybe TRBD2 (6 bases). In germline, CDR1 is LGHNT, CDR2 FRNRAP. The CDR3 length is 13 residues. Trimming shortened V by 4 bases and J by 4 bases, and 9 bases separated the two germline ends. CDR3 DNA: TGTGCTAGTGGTTCAAGACTAGCAGATACGCAGTATTTT. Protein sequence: CASGSRLADTQYF. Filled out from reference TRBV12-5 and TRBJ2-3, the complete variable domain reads DARVTQTPRHKVTEMGQEVTMRCQPILGHNTVFWYRQTMMQGLELLAYFRNRAPLDDSGMPKDRFSAEMPDATLATLKIQPSEPRDSAVYFCASGSRLADTQYFGPGTRLTVL.

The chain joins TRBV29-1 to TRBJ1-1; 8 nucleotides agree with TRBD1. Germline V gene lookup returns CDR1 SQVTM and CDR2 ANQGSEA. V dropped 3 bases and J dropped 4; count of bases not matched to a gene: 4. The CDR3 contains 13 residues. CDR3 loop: CSVEDREITEAFF. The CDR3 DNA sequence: TGCAGCGTTGAGGACAGGGAGATCACTGAAGCTTTCTTT.

The CDR3 nucleotides are TGCGCCAGCAGCTTGGCCCTGAGGGCCTCTAATGAAAAACTGTTTTTT. It yields the protein CASSLALRASNEKLFF. This chain joins TRBV5-1 and TRBJ1-4; D call uncertain. V lost 0 bases and J 3 bases, leaving 12 bases between the germline ends. The CDR3 is 16 residues long. Per the germline V gene, CDR1 is SGHRS and CDR2 is YFSETQ.

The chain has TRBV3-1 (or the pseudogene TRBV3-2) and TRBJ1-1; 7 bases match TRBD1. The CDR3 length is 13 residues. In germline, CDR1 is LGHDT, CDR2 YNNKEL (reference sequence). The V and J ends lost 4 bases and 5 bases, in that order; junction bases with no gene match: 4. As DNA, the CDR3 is TGTGCCAGCAGCCGAGACAGGGATACTGAAGCTTTCTTT. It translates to CASSRDRDTEAFF.

As DNA, the CDR3 is TGTGCTAGTGGCTTTAGCGGGATGGGGGCCAAAAACATTCAGTACTTC. Encoded protein: CASGFSGMGAKNIQYF. V gene TRBV12-5 combines with J gene TRBJ2-4; 8 nucleotides align to TRBD2. V was clipped by 6 bases and J by 1 base; unmatched bases: 8. The germline V gene encodes CDR1 LGHNT and CDR2 FRNRAP. This CDR3 comprises 16 residues. Full variable domain (remainder filled in from reference TRBV12-5 and TRBJ2-4): DARVTQTPRHKVTEMGQEVTMRCQPILGHNTVFWYRQTMMQGLELLAYFRNRAPLDDSGMPKDRFSAEMPDATLATLKIQPSEPRDSAVYFCASGFSGMGAKNIQYFGAGTRLSVL.

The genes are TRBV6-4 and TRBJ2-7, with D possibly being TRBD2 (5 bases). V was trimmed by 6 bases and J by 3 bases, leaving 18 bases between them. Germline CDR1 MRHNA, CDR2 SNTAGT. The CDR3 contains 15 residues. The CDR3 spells CASRIPNVTIYEQYF. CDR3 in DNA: TGTGCCAGCAGAATCCCCAACGTGACTATCTACGAGCAGTACTTC.

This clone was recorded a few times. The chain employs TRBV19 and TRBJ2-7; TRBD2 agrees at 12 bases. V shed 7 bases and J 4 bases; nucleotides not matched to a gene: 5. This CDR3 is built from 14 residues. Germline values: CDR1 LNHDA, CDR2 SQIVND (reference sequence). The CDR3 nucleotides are TGTGCCAGTAAACCCCTAGCGGGGGGGTACGAGCAGTACTTC. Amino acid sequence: CASKPLAGGYEQYF.

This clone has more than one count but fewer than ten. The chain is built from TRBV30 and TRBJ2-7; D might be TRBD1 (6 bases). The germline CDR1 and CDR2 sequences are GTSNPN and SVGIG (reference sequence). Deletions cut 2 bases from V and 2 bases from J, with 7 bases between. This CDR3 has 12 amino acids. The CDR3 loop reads CAWSPGAYEQYF. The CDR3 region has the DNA TGTGCCTGGAGTCCAGGGGCCTACGAGCAGTACTTC. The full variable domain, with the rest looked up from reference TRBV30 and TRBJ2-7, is SQTIHQWPATLVQPVGSPLSLECTVEGTSNPNLYWYRQAAGRGLQLLFYSVGIGQISSEVPQNLSASRPQDRQFILSSKKLLLSDSGFYLCAWSPGAYEQYFGPGTRLTVT.

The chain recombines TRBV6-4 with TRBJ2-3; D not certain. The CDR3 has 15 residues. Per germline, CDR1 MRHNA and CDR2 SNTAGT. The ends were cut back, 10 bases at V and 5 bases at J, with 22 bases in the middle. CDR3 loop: CATSSSEILRDTQYF. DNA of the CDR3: TGTGCCACCTCATCCTCCGAGATCCTGAGAGATACGCAGTATTTT.

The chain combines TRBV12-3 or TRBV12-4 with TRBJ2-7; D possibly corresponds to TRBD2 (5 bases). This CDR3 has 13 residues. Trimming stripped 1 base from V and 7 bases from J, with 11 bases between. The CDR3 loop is CASSLVRTGEQYF. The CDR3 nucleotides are TGTGCCAGCAGTTTAGTGAGAACGGGGGAGCAGTACTTC.

The CDR3 loop is CATSTGTSGSYEQYF. The CDR3 bases are TGTGCCACCAGTACCGGGACTAGCGGTTCCTACGAGCAGTACTTC. The chain combines TRBV15 with TRBJ2-7; 11 bases line up with TRBD2. CDR1 is LNHNV, CDR2 YYDKDF, per germline (reference sequence). The CDR3 is 15 amino acids. V gave up 6 bases and J gave up 1 base; unmatched junction bases: 5.

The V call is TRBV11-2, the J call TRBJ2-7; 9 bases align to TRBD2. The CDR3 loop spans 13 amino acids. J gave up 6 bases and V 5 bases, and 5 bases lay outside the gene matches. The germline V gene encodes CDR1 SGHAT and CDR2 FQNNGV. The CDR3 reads CASSNSGSIEQYF. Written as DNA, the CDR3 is TGTGCCAGCAGCAATAGCGGGAGTATCGAGCAGTACTTC. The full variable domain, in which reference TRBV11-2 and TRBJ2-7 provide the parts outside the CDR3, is EAGVAQSPRYKIIEKRQSVAFWCNPISGHATLYWYQQILGQGPKLLIQFQNNGVVDDSQLPKDRFSAERLKGVDSTLKIQPAKLEDSAVYLCASSNSGSIEQYFGPGTRLTVT.

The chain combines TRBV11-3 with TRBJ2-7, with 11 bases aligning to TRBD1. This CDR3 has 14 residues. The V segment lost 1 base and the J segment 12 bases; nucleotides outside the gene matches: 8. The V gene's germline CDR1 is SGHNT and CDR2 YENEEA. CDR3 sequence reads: CASSLGGDRGTLYF. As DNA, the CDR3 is TGTGCCAGCAGCTTAGGGGGGGACAGGGGGACGTTGTACTTC.

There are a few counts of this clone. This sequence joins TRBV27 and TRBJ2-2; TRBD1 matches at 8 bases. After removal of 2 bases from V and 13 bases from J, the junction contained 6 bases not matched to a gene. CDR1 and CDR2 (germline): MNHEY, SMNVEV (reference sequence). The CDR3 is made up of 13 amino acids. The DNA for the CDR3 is TGTGCCAGCAGTTTACCCCGGACAGGGAGGCTGTTTTTT. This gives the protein CASSLPRTGRLFF.

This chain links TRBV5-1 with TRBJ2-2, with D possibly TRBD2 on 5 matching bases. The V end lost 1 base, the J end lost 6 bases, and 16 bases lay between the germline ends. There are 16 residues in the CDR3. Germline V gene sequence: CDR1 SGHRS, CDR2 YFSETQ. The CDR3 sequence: CASSLTFEGSSGELFF. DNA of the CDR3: TGCGCCAGCAGCTTGACTTTCGAGGGAAGCTCCGGGGAGCTGTTTTTT.

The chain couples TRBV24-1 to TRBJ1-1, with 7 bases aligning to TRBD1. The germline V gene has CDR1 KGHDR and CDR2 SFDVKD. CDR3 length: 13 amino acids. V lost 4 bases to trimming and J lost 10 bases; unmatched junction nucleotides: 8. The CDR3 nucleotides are TGTGCCACCAGTGAAACAGACAGGGAGAGAGCTTTCTTT. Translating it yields CATSETDRERAFF.

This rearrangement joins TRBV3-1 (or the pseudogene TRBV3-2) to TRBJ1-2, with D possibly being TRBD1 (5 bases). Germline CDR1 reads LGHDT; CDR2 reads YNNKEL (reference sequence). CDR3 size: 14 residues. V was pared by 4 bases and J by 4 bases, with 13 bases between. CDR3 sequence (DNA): TGTGCCAGCAGCCCAGATTGGGGGGTCTATGGCTACACCTTC. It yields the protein CASSPDWGVYGYTF.

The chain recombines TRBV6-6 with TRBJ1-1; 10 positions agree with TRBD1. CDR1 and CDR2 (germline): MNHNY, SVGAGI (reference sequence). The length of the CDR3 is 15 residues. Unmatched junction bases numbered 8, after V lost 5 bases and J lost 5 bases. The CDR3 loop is CASSRDRGVGTEAFF. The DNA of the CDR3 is TGTGCCAGCAGTCGGGACAGGGGAGTAGGTACTGAAGCTTTCTTT.